This is a list of T cell receptor beta chains from one sample in a study of beta chain features in type 1 diabetes. Profiling relied on immunoSEQ multiplex PCR, and the TCRdb table lists in-frame clones only, not all of them. The sample includes under 850,000 clones, around an eighth of them seen just once. The sequenced material came from naive CD4+ T cells from blood. Source of these receptors: a man younger than 35 with type 1 diabetes. Both conserved end residues are part of each CDR3. A D gene is named only where the DNA matches it firmly. For some rows the clone size is stated as once, few or many, or as a class when expanded; others skip it.

TRBV28,once,NA,TRBJ1-2,TGTGCCAGCAGTTTATCGACCTTGGAGGGGGGTTACACCTTC,CASSLSTLEGGYTF
TRBV19,few,TRBD1,TRBJ2-1,TGTGCCAGTAGTAGTCGACAGGGGCTGGATGAGCAGTTCTTC,CASSSRQGLDEQFF
TRBV7-9,NA,NA,TRBJ2-2,TGTGCCAGCAGTTTGACCGGGGAGCTGTTTTTT,CASSLTGELFF
TRBV19,NA,TRBD1,TRBJ2-1,TGTGCCAGTAGTATGGTGTCAGGGGGCTTCCAGTTTGGTGAGCAGTTCTTC,CASSMVSGGFQFGEQFF
TRBV19,few,NA,TRBJ1-3,TGTGCCAGTACCCCGCACGGCGAGATGGCATACACCATATATTTT,CASTPHGEMAYTIYF
TRBV30,few,NA,TRBJ1-1,TGTGCCTGGAGTGTACGGGGGGGATTTGGGAACACTGAAGCTTTCTTT,CAWSVRGGFGNTEAFF
TRBV5-1,few,NA,TRBJ2-1,TGCGCCAGCAGCTTGGGACAGACTTACAATGAGCAGTTCTTC,CASSLGQTYNEQFF
TRBV7-9,few,NA,TRBJ2-5,TGTGCCAGCAGCTTAATTGGGGACTGGCAAGAGACCCAGTACTTC,CASSLIGDWQETQYF
TRBV13,few,NA,TRBJ1-6,TGTGCCAGCAGCCCAGGCCCCTTAATCGGCGGGGGAAATTCACCCCTCCACTTT,CASSPGPLIGGGNSPLHF
TRBV2,NA,NA,TRBJ2-6,TGTGCCAGCAAGTATCCTGGGGCCAACGTCCTGACTTTC,CASKYPGANVLTF
TRBV4-1,NA,NA,TRBJ1-5,TGCGCCAGCAGCCATTCAGGGATGGGTAGCAATCAGCCCCAGCATTTT,CASSHSGMGSNQPQHF
TRBV7-9,NA,TRBD1,TRBJ2-5,TGTGCCAGCAGCTTCAGGGACAGGGGAGAGACCCAGTACTTC,CASSFRDRGETQYF
TRBV6-5,NA,NA,TRBJ1-1,TGTGCCAGCAGTTACTCGATTGTTCGGCCCGGGACTGAAGCTTTCTTT,CASSYSIVRPGTEAFF
TRBV25-1,few,NA,TRBJ2-7,TGTGCCAGCAGACAGACCGGCCTCTACGAGCAGTACTTC,CASRQTGLYEQYF
TRBV2,NA,NA,TRBJ1-4,TGTGCCAGCAGTGTTGGTGAAAAACTGTTTTTT,CASSVGEKLFF
TRBV29-1,few,TRBD2,TRBJ2-7,TGCAGCGTTGCCCCTCAGATGACTAGCGGGGGATTCTACGAGCAGTACTTC,CSVAPQMTSGGFYEQYF
TRBV30,few,NA,TRBJ2-5,TGTGCCTGGGCAGGGGGGGGAGAGACCCAGTACTTC,CAWAGGGETQYF
TRBV18,few,TRBD1,TRBJ2-4,TGTGCCAGCTCCGACAGGGACAGAGACATTCAGTACTTC,CASSDRDRDIQYF
TRBV6-8,NA,NA,TRBJ2-7,TGTGCCAGCAGGAAGGGGGGCCCATGCTACGAGCAGTACTTC,CASRKGGPCYEQYF
TRBV11-2,few,TRBD1,TRBJ2-1,TGTGCCAGCAGCCAAACCACAGGGGGCTCCTACAATGAGCAGTTCTTC,CASSQTTGGSYNEQFF
TRBV25-1,NA,TRBD2,TRBJ2-1,TGTGCCAGCAGTGCTAGCGGGGGGCGGTACGAGCAGTTCTTC,CASSASGGRYEQFF
TRBV10-3,few,NA,TRBJ1-1,TGTGCCATCAGTGAGTCGGACAGAGGCACTGAAGCTTTCTTT,CAISESDRGTEAFF
TRBV11-2,few,TRBD1,TRBJ2-4,TGTGCCAGCAGCGGTCCAGGGGGCGTTGGAGACATTCAGTACTTC,CASSGPGGVGDIQYF
TRBV4-1,few,TRBD1,TRBJ1-1,TGCGCCAGCAGCCAGCCCACCCAGGGGGCGTGGGAAGCTTTCTTT,CASSQPTQGAWEAFF
TRBV2,NA,NA,TRBJ2-7,TGTGCCAGCAGTGTGTACGAGCAGTACTTC,CASSVYEQYF
TRBV30,few,NA,TRBJ2-2,TGTGCCTGGACGGGGGTACAGGGTGGGGCCGGGGAGCTGTTTTTT,CAWTGVQGGAGELFF
TRBV6-1,few,TRBD1,TRBJ1-5,TGTGCCAGCAGCCAGGACAGGGCGAATCAGCCCCAGCATTTT,CASSQDRANQPQHF
TRBV18,few,NA,TRBJ1-1,TGTGCCAGCTCCCCAGGGTCGGGGACTGAAGCTTTCTTT,CASSPGSGTEAFF
TRBV30,few,NA,TRBJ1-1,TGTGCCTGGAGTGTACCTGGGCTCCCTGAAGCTTTCTTT,CAWSVPGLPEAFF
TRBV10-3,NA,NA,TRBJ1-1,TGTGCCATCAGTCCTAATACTCTGAACACTGAAGCTTTCTTT,CAISPNTLNTEAFF
TRBV7-2,few,TRBD2,TRBJ2-1,TGTGCCAGCAGCTTAGTTGGGACTAGTACACGTAATGAGCAGTTCTTC,CASSLVGTSTRNEQFF
TRBV18,once,NA,TRBJ1-5,TGTGCCAGCTCACCTACCAGGGGCAATCAGCCCCAGCATTTT,CASSPTRGNQPQHF
TRBV18,few,TRBD1,TRBJ1-2,TGTGCCAGCTCACCGCAGGGGGACTATGGCTACACCTTC,CASSPQGDYGYTF
TRBV9,few,NA,TRBJ2-7,TGTGCCAGCAGCGTAGGGTACTCCTACGAGCAGTACTTC,CASSVGYSYEQYF
TRBV6-5,NA,TRBD1,TRBJ1-2,TGTGCCAGCAGTTACTCCCCCAGGGGGTATGGCTACACCTTC,CASSYSPRGYGYTF
TRBV29-1,few,NA,TRBJ1-1,TGCAGCGTTTGCCCGGGGGTGACTGAAGCTTTCTTT,CSVCPGVTEAFF
TRBV29-1,NA,TRBD1,TRBJ1-2,TGCAGCGTTGAAGTAGGGACAGGGAAGGGTGACTATGGCTACACCTTC,CSVEVGTGKGDYGYTF
TRBV30,NA,NA,TRBJ1-2,TGTGCCTGGAGTATCGCCGAGGCTTTTTATGGCTACACCTTC,CAWSIAEAFYGYTF
TRBV29-1,few,TRBD1,TRBJ2-7,TGCAGCGTTGCTCTCCGACAGGGGCACTACGAGCAGTACTTC,CSVALRQGHYEQYF
TRBV7-9,NA,TRBD1,TRBJ1-6,TGTGCCAGCAGCTTCTGGGACAGGGGCGATTCACCCCTCCACTTT,CASSFWDRGDSPLHF
TRBV2,NA,NA,TRBJ1-4,TGTGCCAGCAGAATACAGGGAATCGATGAAAAACTGTTTTTT,CASRIQGIDEKLFF
TRBV4-1,NA,NA,TRBJ1-5,TGCGCCAGCAGCCAAGGAAATAGCAATCAGCCCCAGCATTTT,CASSQGNSNQPQHF
TRBV28,NA,NA,TRBJ1-2,TGTGCCAGCAGTTTATTTGACGGCCTTGGCTACACCTTC,CASSLFDGLGYTF
TRBV6-5,few,NA,TRBJ2-7,TGTGCCAGCAGAAAAGGGTCTTCGTACGAGCAGTACTTC,CASRKGSSYEQYF
TRBV10-3,few,TRBD2,TRBJ2-7,TGTGCCATCACAGCGGGGGTGGGTGAGCAGTACTTC,CAITAGVGEQYF
TRBV28,NA,NA,TRBJ2-7,TGTGCCAGCAGTTTGCCCATGGTTGGTGCCTACGAGCAGTACTTC,CASSLPMVGAYEQYF
TRBV7-9,NA,TRBD2,TRBJ2-3,TGTGCCAGCACCACCGGGACTAGCGGGAGCACAGATACGCAGTATTTT,CASTTGTSGSTDTQYF
TRBV19,few,NA,TRBJ1-5,TGTGCCAGTAGTAAGGGGGGAGTTGATCAGCCCCAGCATTTT,CASSKGGVDQPQHF
TRBV7-2,once,TRBD2,TRBJ2-1,TGTGCCAGCAGCTCTACCTGGGCTAGCGGGACAACTTACAATGAGCAGTTCTTC,CASSSTWASGTTYNEQFF